This T cell receptor (beta chain) was sequenced during a study of CD8 T cells in ankylosing spondylitis. Study-wide findings and caveats: There were earlier reports of some motif variants in reactive arthritis synovial fluid and blood. Apparently characteristic of ankylosing spondylitis blood was a TCR beta motif (about 8 highly homologous variants). Clones tied to disease were said to be significantly enriched in matched ankylosing spondylitis synovial fluid. Disease-linked clones proved CD8+ and comparatively uncommon in peripheral blood.

This clonotype was observed a few times. What it binds is not known. The authors made TCR beta libraries by quantitative 5'-RACE with molecular barcodes. TCRdb re-called the 5' RACE reads with MiXCR, one entry per CDR3 protein. The sample includes about 540,000 distinct CDR3 sequences, 9.5% to 15% of them seen just once. The receptor was isolated from a male donor with ankylosing spondylitis. Material for sequencing was blood, either unsorted or a sorted T cell fraction (not recorded which).

The chain's CDR3 is CSARGDRDVETQYF. For the CDR3, the DNA is TGCAGTGCTAGAGGGGACAGGGATGTGGAGACCCAGTACTTC. The chain links TRBV20-1 to TRBJ2-5, with 9 bases matching TRBD1. The CDR3 length is 14 residues. J was trimmed by 5 bases and V by 1 base; bases with no gene match: 5. CDR1 is DFQATT, CDR2 SNEGSKA, per germline (reference sequence).